This TCR beta chain was found in a study of CD8+CD57+ T cells in acquired aplastic anemia. Trimming removed 6 bases from V and 2 bases from J; junction bases left unmatched: 3. The CDR3 runs 14 residues. The sequenced patients had an expansion of CD8+CD57+ cells seen by flow cytometry. Using genomic DNA as the template, TCR beta VDJ and CDR3 profiling was carried out. TCRdb re-called the reads with MiXCR, one entry per CDR3 protein. The table shows 250,000 to 350,000 distinct CDR3 sequences, with around three fifths occurring only once. Material: sorted CD4+, CD8+, or CD8+CD57+ T cells (not recorded which) from PBMCs. The TCR originated in a human donor with aplastic anemia. The gene calls are TRBV12-3 or TRBV12-4 and TRBJ1-3; 8 bases fit TRBD1. The CDR3, as DNA: TGTGCCAGCAGCGCGACAGGGGCTGGAAACACCATATATTTT. Its protein is CASSATGAGNTIYF.